The 26 T cell receptor beta chains presented below share a single source sample, sequenced in a study of monozygotic twins with inflammatory bowel disease. From the 5' RACE reads, TCRdb lists one entry per CDR3 protein and no DNA. In all, the sample yields 70,000 to 95,000 distinct CDR3 sequences. What was sequenced was blood. The receptors shown here come from a human donor with ulcerative colitis or Crohn's disease, or a healthy co-twin of an affected twin (not recorded which).

The rearrangement joins TRBV12-3 or TRBV12-4 to TRBJ2-1. This CDR3 contains 15 residues. CDR3 amino acids: CASSIAGATYNEQFF.

The V and J genes are TRBV20-1 and TRBJ2-5; TCRdb indicates TRBD2, and absent DNA this call remains unverified. This CDR3 is built from 13 residues. Germline lookup yields CDR1 DFQATT and CDR2 SNEGSKA (reference sequence). The CDR3 sequence: CSAQGRGGETQYF.

The chain joins TRBV3-1 to TRBJ2-3. Germline CDR1 LGHDT, CDR2 YNNKEL (reference sequence). The CDR3 consists of 12 residues. This CDR3 reads CASSHSTDTQYF.

The chain couples TRBV11-2 to TRBJ1-1; TCRdb lists TRBD1, though no DNA is available to test this call. The CDR3 consists of 13 residues. CDR1 is SGHAT, CDR2 FQNNGV, per germline. This CDR3 is CASSPDLGTEAFF.

The chain is built from TRBV14 and TRBJ2-5; TCRdb lists TRBD1, though no DNA is available to test this call. The germline V gene encodes CDR1 SGHDN and CDR2 FVKESK. This CDR3 spans 18 amino acids. CDR3 residues: CASSQDGVTYRQRETQYF.

The genes are TRBV12-3 or TRBV12-4 and TRBJ2-3; TCRdb's D call, TRBD1, is unchecked because there is no DNA. The CDR3 extends over 14 amino acids. The chain's CDR3 is CASSLGGVGDTRYF.

The V call is TRBV20-1, the J call TRBJ2-7; the D call from TCRdb, TRBD1, cannot be confirmed without DNA. Per germline, CDR1 DFQATT and CDR2 SNEGSKA (reference sequence). The CDR3 has 14 amino acids. The CDR3 spells CSARGGRTGAEQYF.

The chain couples TRBV7-9 to TRBJ1-1; there is no DNA to check the TCRdb D call of TRBD1. The CDR3 consists of 14 residues. Germline V gene lookup returns CDR1 SEHNR and CDR2 FQNEAQ (reference sequence). The CDR3 here is CASSLTGTSTEAFF.

The genes are TRBV7-8 and TRBJ1-5; checking the TCRdb D call of TRBD1 is not possible without DNA. Looked up from germline, CDR1 is SGHVS and CDR2 is FQNEAQ. This CDR3 comprises 14 residues. CDR3 protein: CASSLVAGPGPQHF.

The gene calls are TRBV9 and TRBJ2-2. CDR1 is SGDLS, CDR2 YYNGEE, per germline. This CDR3 is built from 12 residues. The CDR3 is CASNIPTGELFF.

The rearrangement uses TRBV5-1 and TRBJ2-1; TCRdb returns TRBD2, unconfirmable since there is no DNA. Germline V CDR1 and CDR2: SGHRS, YFSETQ. CDR3 length equals 16 residues. This CDR3 is CASSTALRGPNNEQFF.

The chain uses TRBV18 and TRBJ2-2. The CDR3 consists of 16 residues. Per germline, CDR1 KGHSH and CDR2 LQKENI. This chain's CDR3 is CASSLYSGINTGELFF.

The chain uses TRBV7-9 and TRBJ1-5; TCRdb designates TRBD1, a call that cannot be tested without DNA. Germline assignment: CDR1 SEHNR and CDR2 FQNEAQ (reference sequence). The CDR3 length is 17 residues. The CDR3 sequence is CASSPQPGTGGDQPQHF.

The chain joins TRBV12-3 or TRBV12-4 to TRBJ1-1. This CDR3 contains 12 residues. This CDR3 is CASTRDYTEAFF.

This chain links TRBV5-1 with TRBJ2-3; TCRdb's D call, TRBD1, is unchecked because there is no DNA. The CDR3 has 15 residues. Germline values: CDR1 SGHRS, CDR2 YFSETQ. Here the CDR3 reads CASSLIAGSTDTQYF.

V and J are TRBV3-1 and TRBJ1-5; there is no DNA to check the TCRdb D call of TRBD1. This CDR3 has 15 amino acids. Germline CDR1 is LGHDT and CDR2 is YNNKEL (reference sequence). CDR3 protein: CASSAGPKNNQPQHF.

CDR3 sequence reads: CASSRTGQNTGELFF. The chain links TRBV18 to TRBJ2-2. The CDR3 covers 15 residues. CDR1 is KGHSH, CDR2 LQKENI, per germline. Combining the CDR3 with reference TRBV18 and TRBJ2-2 gives the whole variable domain NAGVMQNPRHLVRRRGQEARLRCSPMKGHSHVYWYRQLPEEGLKFMVYLQKENIIDESGMPKERFSAEFPKEGPSILRIQQVVRGDSAAYFCASSRTGQNTGELFFGEGSRLTVL.

The chain combines TRBV2 with TRBJ1-5. Germline-derived CDR1 and CDR2 are SNHLY and FYNNEI. The CDR3 is made up of 13 amino acids. CDR3 in amino acids: CAIRQGLSGPQHF.

The rearrangement joins TRBV11-2 to TRBJ2-1; the TCRdb D gene call, TRBD1, has no DNA to confirm it. CDR1 is SGHAT, CDR2 FQNNGV, per germline. The CDR3 is 15 amino acids. CDR3: CASSAGGLSYNEQFF. The variable domain in full, with the rest retrieved from reference TRBV11-2 and TRBJ2-1, is EAGVAQSPRYKIIEKRQSVAFWCNPISGHATLYWYQQILGQGPKLLIQFQNNGVVDDSQLPKDRFSAERLKGVDSTLKIQPAKLEDSAVYLCASSAGGLSYNEQFFGPGTRLTVL.

The rearrangement links TRBV9 to TRBJ2-1; TCRdb outputs TRBD1, but without DNA this stays unchecked. The germline gives CDR1 SGDLS, CDR2 YYNGEE. This CDR3 has 14 residues. Here the CDR3 reads CASSVGGPPDEQFF. Looking up the rest from reference TRBV9 and TRBJ2-1 gives the full variable domain: DSGVTQTPKHLITATGQRVTLRCSPRSGDLSVYWYQQSLDQGLQFLIQYYNGEERAKGNILERFSAQQFPDLHSELNLSSLELGDSALYFCASSVGGPPDEQFFGPGTRLTVL.

The J gene is TRBJ1-2, the V gene TRBV11-2; TCRdb gives TRBD1 as the D gene, but with no DNA this cannot be confirmed. CDR1 is SGHAT and CDR2 is FQNNGV in the germline V gene. This CDR3 comprises 15 residues. This chain's CDR3 is CASSTTGTPFGGYTF.

This chain links TRBV7-2 with TRBJ1-2; no DNA is available, so the TRBD1 call from TCRdb remains unchecked. The CDR3 is 15 amino acids. CDR1 is SGHTA and CDR2 is FQGNSA in the germline V gene. CDR3 sequence reads: CASSLDFQGDYGYTF.

This sequence joins TRBV7-8 and TRBJ2-3; the D call of TRBD2 rests on TCRdb alone, since no DNA is present to check it. CDR3 length equals 16 residues. The germline V gene has CDR1 SGHVS and CDR2 FQNEAQ. CDR3 in amino acids: CASSFGLAGITDTQYF.

CDR3 sequence: CASSWTASIYGYTF. V usage is TRBV12-3 or TRBV12-4 and J usage is TRBJ1-2; TCRdb's D call of TRBD1 is untestable without DNA. The length of the CDR3 is 14 residues.

This rearrangement joins TRBV6-6 to TRBJ2-5. From germline, CDR1 is MNHNY and CDR2 SVGAGI (reference sequence). The CDR3 has 13 amino acids. This CDR3 reads CASSYSRGETQYF.

V usage is TRBV6-1 and J usage is TRBJ2-1; TCRdb picks TRBD2, but there is no DNA to check that call. The CDR3 is 13 residues long. CDR1 MNHNS and CDR2 SASEGT come from the germline V gene. This CDR3 reads CASSVRVAVQQFF.